This entry features one T cell receptor (beta chain) sequence. A single record per CDR3 protein comes from TCRdb applying MiXCR to the 5' RACE reads. Among over 450,000 distinct CDR3 sequences, roughly 22% were seen once, and the ten largest hold about 12%. The entry originates in a study of T-cell memory formation after mild COVID-19. The overall study: Each donor largely had its own TCR clusters.

CDR3 length equals 13 residues. The germline V gene encodes CDR1 GTSNPN and CDR2 SVGIG (reference sequence). V was pared by 2 bases and J by 6 bases, with 13 bases between. The chain recombines TRBV30 with TRBJ1-2; D not certain. The sample comprised PBMCs or a T cell subset sorted from them (not recorded which). The TCR sequence derives from an adult woman who had mild COVID-19 (a few samples of this study predate the infection). Cell type and time point are not known. The CDR3 reads CAWSPHLADGYTF. Written as DNA, the CDR3 is TGTGCCTGGAGTCCCCACCTAGCGGATGGCTACACCTTC.